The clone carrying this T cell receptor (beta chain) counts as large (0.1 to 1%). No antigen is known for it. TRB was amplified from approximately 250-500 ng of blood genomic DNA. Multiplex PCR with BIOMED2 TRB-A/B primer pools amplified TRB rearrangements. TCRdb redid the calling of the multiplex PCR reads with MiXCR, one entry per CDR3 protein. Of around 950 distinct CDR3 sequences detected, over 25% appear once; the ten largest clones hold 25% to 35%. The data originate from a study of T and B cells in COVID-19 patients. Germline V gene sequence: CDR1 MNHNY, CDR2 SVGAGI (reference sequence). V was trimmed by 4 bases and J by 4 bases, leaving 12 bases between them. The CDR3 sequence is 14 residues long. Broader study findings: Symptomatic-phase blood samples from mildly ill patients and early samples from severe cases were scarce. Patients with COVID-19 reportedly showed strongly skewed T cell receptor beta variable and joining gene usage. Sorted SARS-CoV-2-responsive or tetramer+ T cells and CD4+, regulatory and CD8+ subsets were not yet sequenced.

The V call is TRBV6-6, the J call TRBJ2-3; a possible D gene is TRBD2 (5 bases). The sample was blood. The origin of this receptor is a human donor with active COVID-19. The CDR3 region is CASSFSEEADTQYF. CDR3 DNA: TGTGCCAGCAGTTTTAGCGAGGAGGCAGATACGCAGTATTTT.